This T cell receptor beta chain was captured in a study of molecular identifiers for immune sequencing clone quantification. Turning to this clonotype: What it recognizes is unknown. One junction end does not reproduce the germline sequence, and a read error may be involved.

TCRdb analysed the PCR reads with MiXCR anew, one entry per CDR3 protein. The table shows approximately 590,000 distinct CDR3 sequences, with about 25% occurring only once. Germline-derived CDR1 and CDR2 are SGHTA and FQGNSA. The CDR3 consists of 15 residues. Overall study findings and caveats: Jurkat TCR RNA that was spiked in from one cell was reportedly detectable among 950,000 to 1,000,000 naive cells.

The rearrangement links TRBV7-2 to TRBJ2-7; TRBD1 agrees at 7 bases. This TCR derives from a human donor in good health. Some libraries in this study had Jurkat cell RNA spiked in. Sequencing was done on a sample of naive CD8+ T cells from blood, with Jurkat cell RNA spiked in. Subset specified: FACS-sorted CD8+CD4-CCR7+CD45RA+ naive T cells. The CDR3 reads CASSLAYGTAYVQYF. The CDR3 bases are TGTGCCAGCAGCTTAGCGTATGGGACAGCATACGTGCAGTACTTC.